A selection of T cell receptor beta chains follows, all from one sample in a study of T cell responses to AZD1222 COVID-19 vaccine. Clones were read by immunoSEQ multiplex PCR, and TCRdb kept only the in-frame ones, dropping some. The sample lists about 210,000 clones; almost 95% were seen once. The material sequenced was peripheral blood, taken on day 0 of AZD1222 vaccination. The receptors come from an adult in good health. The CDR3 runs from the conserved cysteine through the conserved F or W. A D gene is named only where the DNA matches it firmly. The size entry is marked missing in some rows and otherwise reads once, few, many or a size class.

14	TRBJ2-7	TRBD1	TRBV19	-	TGTGCCAGTAGCCCACAGGGGTTCTCCTACGAGCAGTACTTC	CASSPQGFSYEQYF
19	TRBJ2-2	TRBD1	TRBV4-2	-	TGTGCCAGCAGCCAGAGGGGGACCATTGGACAGGGACGGACCGGGGAGCTGTTTTTT	CASSQRGTIGQGRTGELFF
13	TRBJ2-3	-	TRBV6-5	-	TGTGCCAGCGAACACCCTAGCACAGATACGCAGTATTTT	CASEHPSTDTQYF
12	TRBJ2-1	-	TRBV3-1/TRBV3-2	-	TGTGCCAGCAGCCAAGCTCTAGGGGAGCAGTTCTTC	CASSQALGEQFF
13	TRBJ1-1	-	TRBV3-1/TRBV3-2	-	TGTGCCAGCAGCCAAGCATCCGGCGCTGAAGCTTTCTTT	CASSQASGAEAFF
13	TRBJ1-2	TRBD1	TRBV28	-	TGTGCCAGCAGTGCCGGACAGGGAAGTGGCTACACCTTC	CASSAGQGSGYTF
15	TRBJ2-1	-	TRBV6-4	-	TGTGCCAGCAGTGACGCCAGGGAGCCCAGGGAGGAGCAGTTCTTC	CASSDAREPREEQFF
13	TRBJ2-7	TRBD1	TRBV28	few	TGTGCCAGCAGTTCCCCGACAGGGCGCGAGCAGTACTTC	CASSSPTGREQYF
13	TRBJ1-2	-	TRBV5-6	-	TGTGCCAGCAGCCGATCCAATAACTATGGCTACACCTTC	CASSRSNNYGYTF
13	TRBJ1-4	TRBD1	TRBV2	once	TGTGCCAGCACTCGGGACAGGAATGAAAAACTGTTTTTT	CASTRDRNEKLFF
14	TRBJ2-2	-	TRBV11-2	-	TGTGCCAGCAGCTACCCTGTCCACACCGGGGAGCTGTTTTTT	CASSYPVHTGELFF
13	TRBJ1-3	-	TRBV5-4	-	TGTGCCAGCAGCTTTTTACAGGGAAACACCATATATTTT	CASSFLQGNTIYF
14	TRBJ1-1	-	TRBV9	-	TGTGCCAGCAGCGCCTCAGGGAGACTGACTGAAGCTTTCTTT	CASSASGRLTEAFF
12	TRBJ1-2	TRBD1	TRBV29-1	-	TGCAGCGGGGGACAGGGGGGCTATGGCTACACCTTC	CSGGQGGYGYTF
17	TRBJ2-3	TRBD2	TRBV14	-	TGTGCCAGCAGCCAAAGGGGTAGCGGGTGGGCCACAGATACGCAGTATTTT	CASSQRGSGWATDTQYF
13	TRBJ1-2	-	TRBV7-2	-	TGTGCCAGCAGCTTACTCCCTCCGGGAGGCTACACCTTC	CASSLLPPGGYTF
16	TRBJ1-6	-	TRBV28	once	TGTGCCAGCAGTGTAACGAAACAGGGAGTCAATTCACCCCTCCACTTT	CASSVTKQGVNSPLHF
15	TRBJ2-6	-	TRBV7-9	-	TGTGCCAGCAGCCCCAGGGGGGCTGGGGCCAACGTCCTGACTTTC	CASSPRGAGANVLTF
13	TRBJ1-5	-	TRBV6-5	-	TGTGCCAGCAGCCTCCGTCATGGGCAGCCCCAGCATTTT	CASSLRHGQPQHF
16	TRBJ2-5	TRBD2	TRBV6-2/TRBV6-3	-	TGTGCCAGCAGTTACTTAGCGGGGGAGACCCAAGAGACCCAGTACTTC	CASSYLAGETQETQYF
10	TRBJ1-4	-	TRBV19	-	TGTGCCAGTAGGGACGAAAAACTGTTTTTT	CASRDEKLFF
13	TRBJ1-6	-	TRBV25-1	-	TGTGCCAGCAGCCGTGGGGGGTATGAACCCCTCCACTTT	CASSRGGYEPLHF
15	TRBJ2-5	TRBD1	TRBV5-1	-	TGCGCCAGCAGCTTGGCGGGACAGGGGGTAGAGACCCAGTACTTC	CASSLAGQGVETQYF
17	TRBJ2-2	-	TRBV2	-	TGTGCCAGCAGTTTTACTCCGGGTGACGAGGGTAGCAGAGAGCTGTTTTTT	CASSFTPGDEGSRELFF
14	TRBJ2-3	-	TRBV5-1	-	TGCGCCAGCAGCCCCGGACTGAACACAGATACGCAGTATTTT	CASSPGLNTDTQYF
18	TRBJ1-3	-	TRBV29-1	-	TGCAGCGTTGAAATAGGTTGGGGAGGAACCCGCTCTGGAAACACCATATATTTT	CSVEIGWGGTRSGNTIYF
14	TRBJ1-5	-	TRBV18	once	TGTGCCAGCTCACCATCTGATTTTAATCAGCCCCAGCATTTT	CASSPSDFNQPQHF
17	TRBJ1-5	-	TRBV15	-	TGTGCCACCAGCAGAGTTACAGGCTTGGGGGGCAATCAGCCCCAGCATTTT	CATSRVTGLGGNQPQHF
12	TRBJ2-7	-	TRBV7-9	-	TGTGCCAGCAGCTTAAACATATACGAGCAGTACTTC	CASSLNIYEQYF
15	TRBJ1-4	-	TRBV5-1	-	TGCGCCAGCAGCCCGGGACAAGCAACTAATGAAAAACTGTTTTTT	CASSPGQATNEKLFF
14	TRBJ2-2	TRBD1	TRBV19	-	TGTGCCAGCGGTCGGGACAGGGGTACCGGGGAGCTGTTTTTT	CASGRDRGTGELFF
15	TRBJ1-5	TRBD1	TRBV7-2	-	TGTGCCAGCAGCTTAGCGACAGGGGGCTCTTATCCCCAGCATTTT	CASSLATGGSYPQHF
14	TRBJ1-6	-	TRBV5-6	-	TGTGCCAGCAGCTTGGGGGGGACCGGTTCACCCCTCCACTTT	CASSLGGTGSPLHF
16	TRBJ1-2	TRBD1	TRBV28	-	TGTGCCAGCAGTTTATTCGCGACAGGGTCCTTGGGGGGCTACACCTTC	CASSLFATGSLGGYTF
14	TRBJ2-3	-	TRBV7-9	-	TGTGCCAGCAGCTTAGTGGGGCAGGGAGATACGCAGTATTTT	CASSLVGQGDTQYF
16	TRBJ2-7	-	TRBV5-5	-	TGTGCCAGCAGGGGCAGCTACGGGACGTCTTCCTACGAGCAGTACTTC	CASRGSYGTSSYEQYF
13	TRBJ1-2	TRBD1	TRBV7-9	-	TGTGCCAGCAGCTCTTCCAACCAGGGGGCGAACACCTTC	CASSSSNQGANTF
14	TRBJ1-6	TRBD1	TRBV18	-	TGTGCCAGCTCACCCGGGACAGCCAATTCACCCCTCCACTTT	CASSPGTANSPLHF
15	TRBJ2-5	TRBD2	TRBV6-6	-	TGTGCCAGCAGTTCCCTAGCGGGGGGGCGGGAGACCCAGTACTTC	CASSSLAGGRETQYF
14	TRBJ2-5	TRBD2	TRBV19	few	TGTGCCAGTACACCAGCGGGGACCCAAGAGACCCAGTACTTC	CASTPAGTQETQYF
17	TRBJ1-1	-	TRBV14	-	TGTGCCAGCAGCCCCTCCCGGGGGCAGTTTTCGAACACTGAAGCTTTCTTT	CASSPSRGQFSNTEAFF
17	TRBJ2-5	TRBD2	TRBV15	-	TGTGCCACCAGCAGAGATTTTTCTAGCGGGGGCGGGGAGACCCAGTACTTC	CATSRDFSSGGGETQYF
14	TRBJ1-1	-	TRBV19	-	TGTGCCAGTAGTCCCGGGACACCGGATGCTGAAGCTTTCTTT	CASSPGTPDAEAFF
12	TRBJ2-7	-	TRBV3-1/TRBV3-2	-	TGTGCCAGCAGCCAAGATCTATACGAGCAGTACTTC	CASSQDLYEQYF
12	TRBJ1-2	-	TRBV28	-	TGTGCCAGCAGTGAGCGTTCCCGGGGCTACACCTTC	CASSERSRGYTF
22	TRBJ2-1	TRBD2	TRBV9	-	TGTGCCAGCAGCCCCCGACTAGCGGGGGGGAACCTAGAGGGTCGAAAATACAATGAGCAGTTCTTC	CASSPRLAGGNLEGRKYNEQFF
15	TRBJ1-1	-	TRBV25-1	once	TGTGCCAGCAGTGAGCAAGGGGCGGGTGGCACTGAAGCTTTCTTT	CASSEQGAGGTEAFF
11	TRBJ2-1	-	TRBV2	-	TGTGCCAGCAGCCCAGGGGACACCACGATCTTC	CASSPGDTTIF
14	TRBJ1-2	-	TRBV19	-	TGTGCCAGTAGTATAGCGACACAGGGCCGTGGCTACACCTTC	CASSIATQGRGYTF
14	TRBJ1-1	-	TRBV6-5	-	TGTGCCAGCACCCGAGGAGACAGAGACACTGAAGCTTTCTTT	CASTRGDRDTEAFF